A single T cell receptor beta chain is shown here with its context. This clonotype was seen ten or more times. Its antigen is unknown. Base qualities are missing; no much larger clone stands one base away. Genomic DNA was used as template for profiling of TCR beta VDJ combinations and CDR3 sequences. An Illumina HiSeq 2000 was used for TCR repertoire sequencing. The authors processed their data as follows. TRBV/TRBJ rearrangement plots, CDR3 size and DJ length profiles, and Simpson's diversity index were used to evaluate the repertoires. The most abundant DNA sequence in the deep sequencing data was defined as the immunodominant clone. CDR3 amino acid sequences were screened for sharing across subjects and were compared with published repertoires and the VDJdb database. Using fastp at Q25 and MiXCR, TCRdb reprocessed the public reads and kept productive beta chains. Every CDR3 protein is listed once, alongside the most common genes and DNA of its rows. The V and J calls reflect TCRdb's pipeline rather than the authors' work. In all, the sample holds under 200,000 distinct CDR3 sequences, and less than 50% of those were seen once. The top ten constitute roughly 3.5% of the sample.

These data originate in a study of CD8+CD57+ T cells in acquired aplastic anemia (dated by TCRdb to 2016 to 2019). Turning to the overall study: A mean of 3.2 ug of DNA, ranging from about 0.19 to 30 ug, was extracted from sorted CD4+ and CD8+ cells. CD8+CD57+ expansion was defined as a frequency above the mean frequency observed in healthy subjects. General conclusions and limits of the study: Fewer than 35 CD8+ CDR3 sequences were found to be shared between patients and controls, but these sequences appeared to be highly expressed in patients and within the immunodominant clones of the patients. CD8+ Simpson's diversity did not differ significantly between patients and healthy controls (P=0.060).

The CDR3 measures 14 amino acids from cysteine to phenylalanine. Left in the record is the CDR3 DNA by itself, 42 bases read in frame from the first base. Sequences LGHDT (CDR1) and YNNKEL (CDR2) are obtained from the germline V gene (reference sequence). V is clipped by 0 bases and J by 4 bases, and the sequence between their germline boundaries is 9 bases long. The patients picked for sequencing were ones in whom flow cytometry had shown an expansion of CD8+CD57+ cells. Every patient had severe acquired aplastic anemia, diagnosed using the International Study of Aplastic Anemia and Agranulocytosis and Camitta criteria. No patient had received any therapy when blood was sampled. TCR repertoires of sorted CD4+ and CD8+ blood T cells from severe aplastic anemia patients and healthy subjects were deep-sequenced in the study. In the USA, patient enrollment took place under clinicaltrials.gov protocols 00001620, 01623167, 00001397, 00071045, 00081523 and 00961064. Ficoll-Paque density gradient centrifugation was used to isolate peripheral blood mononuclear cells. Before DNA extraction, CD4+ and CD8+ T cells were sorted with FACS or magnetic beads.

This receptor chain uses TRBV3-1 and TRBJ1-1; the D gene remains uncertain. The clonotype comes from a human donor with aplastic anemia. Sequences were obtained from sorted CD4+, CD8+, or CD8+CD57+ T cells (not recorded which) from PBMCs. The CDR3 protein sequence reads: CASSQEGAFTEAFF. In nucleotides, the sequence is TGTGCCAGCAGCCAAGAGGGCGCATTCACTGAAGCTTTCTTT.